The next 2 T cell receptor beta chains were all read from a single sample in a study of T cells after yellow fever vaccination. MiXCR, run by TCRdb on the 5' RACE reads, gives a single entry per CDR3 protein. In the table there are about 360,000 distinct CDR3 sequences, about 6.2% of which are singletons. This specimen consisted of PBMCs, obtained 5 days after the yellow fever booster vaccination. Every receptor here comes from a man aged 25 to 40 who received the YFV17D yellow fever vaccine.

The chain carries TRBV10-3 and TRBJ1-3; D not resolved. The CDR3 sequence is 13 residues long. Deletions cut 2 bases from V and 4 bases from J, with 6 bases between. Germline V gene data show CDR1 as ENHRY and CDR2 as SYGVKD. CDR3 coding DNA: TGTGCCATCAGTGAGGAAAGAGGAAACACCATATATTTT. Protein product: CAISEERGNTIYF.

The rearrangement joins TRBV4-3 to TRBJ2-1, with a weak D call TRBD2 (6 bases). V lost 2 bases, J lost 2 bases, and 13 bases lay in between. CDR1 and CDR2 from the germline V gene are LGHNA and YSLEER. This CDR3 is 16 amino acids long. CDR3 nucleotides: TGCGCCAGCAGCCAACCGGGGGAGGACCCCTACAATGAGCAGTTCTTC. Translating gives CASSQPGEDPYNEQFF.